Each of the 7 T cell receptor beta chains below was sequenced from the same sample in a study of T cells in women clearing cervical HPV infection (dated by TCRdb to between 2017 and 2018). Libraries were made using the immunoSEQ multiplex PCR assay. TCRdb limited this immuneACCESS table to in-frame rearrangements with V and J called. A share of clones is missing; checked studies link under half to unresolved V genes, and the rest is unexplained. Per the sample table, the count is some 46,000 clones. The ten most abundant clones make up approximately 40% of the sample. What was sequenced was blood buffy coat. The receptors shown here come from a woman between 18 and 69 years old with a cervical HPV16 infection that either progressed to CIN3+ or cleared (not recorded which).

Worth noting for this clone: The read finishes 3 residues shy of the CDR3 end, and the germline J gene is used to complete it. This chain links TRBV7-3 with TRBJ1-2, with 10 positions matching TRBD1. Germline V CDR1 and CDR2: SGHTA, FQGTGA. There are 13 residues in the CDR3. The DNA read from the CDR3 is TGTGCCAGCAGCTTTGGGACAGGGGTCCGC. It encodes CASSFGTGVR. The full-length CDR3 reads as CASSFGTGVRYTF.

Comments on this clone: From the germline J gene comes the end of the CDR3, since the read stops 3 residues before it. The chain carries TRBV11-3 and TRBJ2-7; possibly TRBD2 for D (6 bases). CDR3 length: 14 residues. Looked up from germline, CDR1 is SGHNT and CDR2 is YENEEA. V dropped 4 bases and J dropped 1 base, with 11 bases sitting between them. The part of the CDR3 DNA that was read is TGTGCCAGCAGCTGGGGGAGCGGGTCCTACGAG. This gives the protein CASSWGSGSYE. In full, the CDR3 reads CASSWGSGSYEQYF. The full variable domain, with the rest looked up from reference TRBV11-3 and TRBJ2-7, is EAGVVQSPRYKIIEKKQPVAFWCNPISGHNTLYWYLQNLGQGPELLIRYENEEAVDDSQLPKDRFSAERLKGVDSTLKIQPAELGDSAVYLCASSWGSGSYEQYFGPGTRLTVT.

With respect to this clone: The CDR3 goes on 3 residues after the read ends, and that part is filled in from the germline J gene. The chain links TRBV5-1 to TRBJ2-5; TRBD1 is a possible D gene (6 bases). V was trimmed by 1 base and J by 3 bases, leaving 13 bases between them. CDR1 SGHRS and CDR2 YFSETQ come from the germline V gene. CDR3 size: 15 residues. The covered CDR3 bases are TGCGCCAGCAGCTTGAAGGGCAGGGGAGAAGAGACC. This encodes CASSLKGRGEET. The whole CDR3 is CASSLKGRGEETQYF. The entire variable domain, with the rest obtained from reference TRBV5-1 and TRBJ2-5, is as follows: KAGVTQTPRYLIKTRGQQVTLSCSPISGHRSVSWYQQTPGQGLQFLFEYFSETQRNKGNFPGRFSGRQFSNSRSEMNVSTLELGDSALYLCASSLKGRGEETQYFGPGTRLLVL.

Concerning this clone: The sequenced fragment ends 3 residues before the CDR3 boundary, so the rest is inferred from the germline J gene. The V gene is TRBV5-4, the J gene TRBJ2-2, with D possibly TRBD1 on 6 matching bases. V dropped 4 bases and J dropped 1 base, with 11 bases sitting between them. From germline, CDR1 is SGHNT and CDR2 YYREEE (reference sequence). This CDR3 is built from 15 residues. The CDR3 spells CASSPGTRNTGELFF. Incomplete CDR3 DNA: TGTGCCAGCAGCCCTGGGACACGGAACACCGGGGAG.

As concerns this clone: The sequence runs out 3 residues before the end of the CDR3; the remainder is reconstructed from the germline J gene. V gene TRBV20-1 combines with J gene TRBJ2-5, with 9 bases fitting TRBD2. V was clipped by 5 bases and J by 0 bases; unmatched bases: 7. The CDR3 consists of 15 residues. The germline V gene has CDR1 DFQATT and CDR2 SNEGSKA (reference sequence). The CDR3 here is CSASSSGVNQETQYF. The DNA read from the CDR3 is TGCAGTGCTTCCTCTAGCGGGGTAAACCAAGAGACC.

As to this clone: The CDR3 end lies 3 residues beyond the end of the read and is filled in from the germline J gene. The chain carries TRBV7-3 and TRBJ1-6; a possible D gene is TRBD1 (5 bases). Germline V gene lookup returns CDR1 SGHTA and CDR2 FQGTGA. Between the trimmed V and J ends, which lost 2 bases and 8 bases, there was a span of 10 bases. CDR3 length: 14 amino acids. The CDR3 sequence is CASSLQGSDSPLHF. The DNA read from the CDR3 is TGTGCCAGCAGCTTACAGGGTTCGGATTCACCC.

With respect to this clone: Read data end 3 residues before the CDR3 end; the end is taken from the germline J gene. The chain combines TRBV20-1 with TRBJ2-7; D is uncertain. The germline V gene encodes CDR1 DFQATT and CDR2 SNEGSKA (reference sequence). The CDR3 spans 15 residues. V shed 0 bases and J shed 5 bases, with 17 bases lying between them. CDR3: CSARDVAVLSDEQYF. Partial CDR3 DNA: TGCAGTGCTAGAGATGTTGCGGTTTTGTCCGACGAG.